This T cell receptor (beta chain) came from a study of CD8+ T cells in alopecia areata. After isolation, RNA underwent reverse transcription to generate cDNA as the sequencing template. TCRdb keeps only in-frame clones here, not all; method: immunoSEQ multiplex PCR. The profile covers over 150,000 clones, with 60% to 70% appearing a single time and 0.65% to 0.7% taken by the ten largest. Indicated treatment: oral pan-JAK inhibitor, 5-10 mg twice daily. In its sample, this clone was seen a few times. Per germline, CDR1 SGDLS and CDR2 YYNGEE. With 5 bases clipped from V and 7 bases from J, the junction kept 4 bases outside the gene matches. The CDR3 extends over 12 amino acids.

The chain recombines TRBV9 with TRBJ2-3, with 7 positions matching TRBD1. The sample here was CD4+ T cells sorted from blood, taken at week 4, from a patient treated with tofacitinib. The clonotype comes from a human donor with alopecia areata. CDR3 in amino acids: CASSTGAYTQYF. Written as DNA, the CDR3 is TGTGCCAGCAGTACAGGGGCGTATACGCAGTATTTT.